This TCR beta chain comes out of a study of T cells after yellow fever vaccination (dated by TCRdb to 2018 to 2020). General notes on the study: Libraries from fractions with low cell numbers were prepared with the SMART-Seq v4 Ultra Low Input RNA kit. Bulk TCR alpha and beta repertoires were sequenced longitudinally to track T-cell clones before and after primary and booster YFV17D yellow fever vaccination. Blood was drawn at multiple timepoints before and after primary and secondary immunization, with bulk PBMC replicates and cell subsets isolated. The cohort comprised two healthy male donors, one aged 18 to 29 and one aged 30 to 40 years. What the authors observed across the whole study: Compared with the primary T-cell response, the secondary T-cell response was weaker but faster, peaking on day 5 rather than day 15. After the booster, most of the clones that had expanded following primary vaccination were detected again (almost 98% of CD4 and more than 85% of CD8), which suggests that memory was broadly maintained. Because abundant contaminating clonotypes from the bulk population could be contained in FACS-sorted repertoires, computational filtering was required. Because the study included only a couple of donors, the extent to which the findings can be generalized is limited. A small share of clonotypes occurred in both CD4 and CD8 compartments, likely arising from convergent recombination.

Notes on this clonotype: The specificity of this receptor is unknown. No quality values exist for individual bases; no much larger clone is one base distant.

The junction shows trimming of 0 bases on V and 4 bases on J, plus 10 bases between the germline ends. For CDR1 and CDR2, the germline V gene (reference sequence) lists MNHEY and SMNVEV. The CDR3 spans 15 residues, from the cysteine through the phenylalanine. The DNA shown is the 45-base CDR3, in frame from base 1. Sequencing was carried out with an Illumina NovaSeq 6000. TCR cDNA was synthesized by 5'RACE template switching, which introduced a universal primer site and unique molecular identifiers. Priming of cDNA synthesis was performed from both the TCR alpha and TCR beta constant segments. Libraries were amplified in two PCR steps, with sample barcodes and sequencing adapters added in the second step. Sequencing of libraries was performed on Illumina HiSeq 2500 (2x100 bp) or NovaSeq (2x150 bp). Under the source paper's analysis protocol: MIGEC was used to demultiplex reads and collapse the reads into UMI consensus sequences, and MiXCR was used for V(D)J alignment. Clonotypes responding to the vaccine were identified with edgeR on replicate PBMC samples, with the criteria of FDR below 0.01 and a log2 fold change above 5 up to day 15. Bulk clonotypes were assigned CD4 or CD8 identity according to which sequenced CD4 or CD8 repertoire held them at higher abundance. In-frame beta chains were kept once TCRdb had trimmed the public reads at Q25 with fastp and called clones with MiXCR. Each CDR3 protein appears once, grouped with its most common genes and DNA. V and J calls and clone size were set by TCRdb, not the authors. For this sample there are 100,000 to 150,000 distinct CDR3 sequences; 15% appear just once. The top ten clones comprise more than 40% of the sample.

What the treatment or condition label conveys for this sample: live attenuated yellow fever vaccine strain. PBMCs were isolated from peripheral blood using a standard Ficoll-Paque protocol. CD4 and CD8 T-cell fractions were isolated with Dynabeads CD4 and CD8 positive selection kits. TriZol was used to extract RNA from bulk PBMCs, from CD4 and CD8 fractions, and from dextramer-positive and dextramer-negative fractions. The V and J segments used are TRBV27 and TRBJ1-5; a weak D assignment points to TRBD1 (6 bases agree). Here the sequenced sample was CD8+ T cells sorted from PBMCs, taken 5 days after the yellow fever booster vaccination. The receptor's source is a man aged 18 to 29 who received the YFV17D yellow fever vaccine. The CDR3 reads CASSLSEGVNQPQHF. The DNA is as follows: TGTGCCAGCAGTTTATCAGAGGGGGTGAATCAGCCCCAGCATTTT.